This T cell receptor beta chain was sequenced during a study of CD8 T cell repertoires and HIV-1 epitope variants. Study overall: Controls included no peptide, Ebola AY9 epitope, and a CMV, EBV, flu pool. Cultures ran less than 12 days, with IL-2, IL-7 and IL-15 added on days 3 and 7.

Method: immunoSEQ multiplex PCR; TCRdb's copy keeps in-frame clones and lacks some. The sample consists of some 100,000 clones, roughly 80% of them appearing once. This receptor was taken from a male donor with HIV. Material for sequencing was uncultured baseline CD8+ T cells from peripheral blood mononuclear cells (PBMCs).

The CDR3, as DNA: TGCGCCAGCAACCCGGAAGGGACAGGGGGACAGGAGACCCAGTACTTC. This translates into CASNPEGTGGQETQYF. The chain carries TRBV5-1 and TRBJ2-5; the match to TRBD1 covers 11 bases. CDR3 length: 16 residues. Germline V CDR1 and CDR2: SGHRS, YFSETQ. Trimming took 6 bases from V and 5 from J; bases not matched to a gene: 12.